This TCR beta chain was profiled in a study of T cell responses to AZD1222 COVID-19 vaccine. Measured with immunoSEQ multiplex PCR; TCRdb has only the in-frame clones, and not every one. The sample lists approximately 130,000 clones; roughly nine tenths were seen once. Sample: peripheral blood, taken 28 days after the second AZD1222 dose. This sequence was found in an adult who received the AZD1222 COVID-19 vaccine.

The CDR3: CASSYSTLGQPQHF. Written as DNA, the CDR3 is TGTGCCAGCAGTTACTCCACTCTGGGTCAGCCCCAGCATTTT. This chain connects TRBV6-2 or TRBV6-3 to TRBJ1-5; D not resolved. The CDR3 runs to 14 residues. Trimming took off 0 bases at V and 6 bases at J, with 9 bases between the two ends. Germline CDR1 MNHEY, CDR2 SVGEGT.